The following is a T cell receptor (beta chain) sequence with its context. The antigen is undetermined. This sample stems from a study of response to subunit inactivated influenza vaccine. CDR1 and CDR2 from the germline V gene are SGHRS and YFSETQ. The CDR3 has 17 residues. Unmatched junction bases numbered 8, after V lost 3 bases and J lost 2 bases. TCRdb redid the calling of the RT-PCR reads with MiXCR, one entry per CDR3 protein. The data show about 780,000 distinct CDR3 sequences, 18% seen once. Findings and caveats of the study: Authors suggested seasonal influenza vaccinations each recruit few new T cells.

The chain joins TRBV5-1 to TRBJ2-1; 10 bases fit TRBD2. The source is a man between 50 and 59 years old who received an inactivated influenza vaccine. The specimen was PBMCs from blood, collected 5 days after vaccination. The CDR3 sequence is CASSWAPLAGTYNEQFF. CDR3 nucleotide sequence: TGCGCCAGCAGCTGGGCGCCACTAGCGGGAACCTACAATGAGCAGTTCTTC.